Below, 19 T cell receptor beta chains from the same sample are listed, as sequenced in a study of monozygotic twins with inflammatory bowel disease. TCRdb reprocessed the 5' RACE reads and keeps a single row for each CDR3 protein, giving no DNA. This sample's table has around 210,000 distinct CDR3 sequences. The sample was blood. These receptors originate from a human donor with ulcerative colitis or Crohn's disease, or a healthy co-twin of an affected twin (not recorded which).

The CDR3 sequence: CASSPTGPKETQYF. The V gene is TRBV18, the J gene TRBJ2-5. The length of the CDR3 is 14 residues. In germline, CDR1 is KGHSH, CDR2 LQKENI.

The chain uses TRBV2 and TRBJ2-3. The CDR3 covers 14 residues. CDR1 and CDR2 (germline): SNHLY, FYNNEI. The chain's CDR3 is CAILKGSPTDTQNF. The whole variable domain, filled in from reference TRBV2 and TRBJ2-3, reads EPEVTQTPSHQVTQMGQEVILRCVPISNHLYFYWYRQILGQKVEFLVSFYNNEISEKSEIFDDQFSVERPDGSNFTLKIRSTKLEDSAMYFCAILKGSPTDTQNFGPGTRLTVL.

This chain joins TRBV7-8 and TRBJ1-4. Germline assignment: CDR1 SGHVS and CDR2 FQNEAQ. The CDR3 runs to 15 residues. Here the CDR3 reads CASSLEGPFYEKLFF.

The V and J genes are TRBV6-5 and TRBJ1-5; TCRdb's D call, TRBD1, is unchecked because there is no DNA. CDR1 is MNHEY and CDR2 is SVGAGI in the germline V gene. This CDR3 has 14 residues. CDR3 residues: CASSYRTGVQPQHF.

This chain links TRBV7-3 with TRBJ1-1; the TCRdb D gene call, TRBD1, has no DNA to confirm it. CDR1 is SGHTA and CDR2 is FQGTGA in the germline V gene. The CDR3 is 14 amino acids. The CDR3 loop is CASNIDRAGGEAFF.

The chain couples TRBV18 to TRBJ1-1. CDR1 is KGHSH and CDR2 is LQKENI in the germline V gene. This CDR3 is 13 amino acids long. The CDR3 loop is CASSPAEGGEAFF. Complete variable domain (other parts from reference TRBV18 and TRBJ1-1): NAGVMQNPRHLVRRRGQEARLRCSPMKGHSHVYWYRQLPEEGLKFMVYLQKENIIDESGMPKERFSAEFPKEGPSILRIQQVVRGDSAAYFCASSPAEGGEAFFGQGTRLTVV.

The chain has TRBV20-1 and TRBJ2-5; TCRdb's D call of TRBD1 is untestable without DNA. CDR1 and CDR2 from the germline V gene are DFQATT and SNEGSKA (reference sequence). The CDR3 loop spans 13 amino acids. The CDR3 reads CSAMTGSGETQYF.

The chain joins TRBV20-1 to TRBJ1-5. The CDR3 runs to 12 residues. The V gene's germline CDR1 is DFQATT and CDR2 SNEGSKA (reference sequence). This chain's CDR3 is CSASNPYQPQHF.

The chain combines TRBV7-9 with TRBJ2-1. CDR1 and CDR2 (germline): SEHNR, FQNEAQ (reference sequence). The CDR3 is 14 residues long. CDR3 loop: CASSFSSTYNEQFF.

The V gene is TRBV28, the J gene TRBJ2-3; TCRdb's D call, TRBD2, is unchecked because there is no DNA. The V gene's germline CDR1 is MDHEN and CDR2 SYDVKM. This CDR3 contains 15 residues. CDR3 residues: CASSFRQGPTDTQYF.

This chain's CDR3 is CASSLGGGVATEAFF. This rearrangement joins TRBV7-2 to TRBJ1-1; no DNA is available, so the TRBD1 call from TCRdb remains unchecked. The germline V gene encodes CDR1 SGHTA and CDR2 FQGNSA. The CDR3 extends over 15 amino acids.

Here the CDR3 reads CASSFLQDRGSKETQYF. The chain carries TRBV28 and TRBJ2-5; TCRdb's D call of TRBD1 is untestable without DNA. Germline lookup yields CDR1 MDHEN and CDR2 SYDVKM. CDR3 length equals 17 residues. The full variable domain, with the rest looked up from reference TRBV28 and TRBJ2-5, is DVKVTQSSRYLVKRTGEKVFLECVQDMDHENMFWYRQDPGLGLRLIYFSYDVKMKEKGDIPEGYSVSREKKERFSLILESASTNQTSMYLCASSFLQDRGSKETQYFGPGTRLLVL.

V is TRBV6-6 and J is TRBJ1-2; TCRdb names TRBD1, which stays unverified in the absence of DNA. This CDR3 spans 12 amino acids. From germline, CDR1 is MNHNY and CDR2 SVGAGI (reference sequence). The CDR3 is CATYTGGLGYTF.

The chain links TRBV7-3 to TRBJ2-2; checking the TCRdb D call of TRBD1 is not possible without DNA. The CDR3 loop spans 16 amino acids. Germline loops: CDR1 SGHTA, CDR2 FQGTGA. The CDR3 region is CASSLGRGRTTGELFF. The full variable domain, with the rest looked up from reference TRBV7-3 and TRBJ2-2, is GAGVSQTPSNKVTEKGKYVELRCDPISGHTALYWYRQSLGQGPEFLIYFQGTGAADDSGLPNDRFFAVRPEGSVSTLKIQRTERGDSAVYLCASSLGRGRTTGELFFGEGSRLTVL.

This chain joins TRBV11-1 and TRBJ1-3; TCRdb outputs TRBD1, but without DNA this stays unchecked. Germline-derived CDR1 and CDR2 are SGHAT and FQDESV (reference sequence). This CDR3 is built from 18 residues. The CDR3 spells CASLNFGQAGLAGNTIYF.

V and J are TRBV7-2 and TRBJ1-1; the TCRdb D gene call, TRBD1, has no DNA to confirm it. CDR3 length: 12 residues. The germline V gene has CDR1 SGHTA and CDR2 FQGNSA. CDR3 sequence: CASSVGGPEAFF.

J is TRBJ1-4 and V is TRBV5-1; TCRdb's assignment of TRBD1 cannot be checked, as there is no DNA. Per the germline V gene, CDR1 is SGHRS and CDR2 is YFSETQ. The CDR3 length is 17 residues. This CDR3 is CASKTGQQDRPNEKLFF. Full variable domain (outside the CDR3, taken from reference TRBV5-1 and TRBJ1-4): KAGVTQTPRYLIKTRGQQVTLSCSPISGHRSVSWYQQTPGQGLQFLFEYFSETQRNKGNFPGRFSGRQFSNSRSEMNVSTLELGDSALYLCASKTGQQDRPNEKLFFGSGTQLSVL.

The chain carries TRBV10-3 and TRBJ2-3; no DNA is available, so the TRBD1 call from TCRdb remains unchecked. The germline CDR1 and CDR2 sequences are ENHRY and SYGVKD. This CDR3 has 14 amino acids. The CDR3 is CANSQGGSVATQYF.

The rearrangement links TRBV12-3 or TRBV12-4 to TRBJ1-6; TCRdb lists TRBD1, though no DNA is available to test this call. The CDR3 is made up of 14 amino acids. CDR3 residues: CASSLGQDNSPLHF.